This passage covers 25 T cell receptor beta chains from one sample sequenced in a study of cytomegalovirus exposure and HLA in healthy donors. Use of 60 Vbeta and 13 Jbeta primers characterized the PCR. The protocol was immunoSEQ multiplex PCR, while the TCRdb copy is restricted to in-frame clones and leaves out a portion. Of fewer than 95,000 clones in the sample, 60% to 80% were seen once. The sequenced material came from PBMCs. The receptors originated from a woman aged 25 to 39 in good health and CMV-seronegative.

The rearrangement uses TRBV7-9 and TRBJ2-1; 7 nucleotides agree with TRBD1. The V gene's germline CDR1 is SEHNR and CDR2 FQNEAQ (reference sequence). The CDR3 is made up of 15 amino acids. Germline trimming cut 5 bases from V and 3 bases from J; bases unmatched to any gene: 7. The CDR3 bases are TGTGCCAGCAGCACCAGGACAGGAGGCTACAATGAGCAGTTCTTC. Amino acid sequence: CASSTRTGGYNEQFF. The full variable domain, completed using reference TRBV7-9 and TRBJ2-1, is DTGVSQNPRHKITKRGQNVTFRCDPISEHNRLYWYRQTLGQGPEFLTYFQNEAQLEKSRLLSDRFSAERPKGSFSTLEIQRTEQGDSAMYLCASSTRTGGYNEQFFGPGTRLTVL.

This clone was found a few times. The gene calls are TRBV5-1 and TRBJ2-3, with D maybe TRBD2 (7 bases). V lost 2 bases and J lost 7, with 14 bases in between. This CDR3 is 14 amino acids long. Germline lookup yields CDR1 SGHRS and CDR2 YFSETQ. The CDR3 DNA is TGCGCCAGCAGCTTAGATAGGGGGACTAATACGCAGTATTTT. It yields the protein CASSLDRGTNTQYF.

V gene TRBV7-2 combines with J gene TRBJ1-2; 7 bases map to TRBD1. Germline CDR1 is SGHTA and CDR2 is FQGNSA. Germline trimming cut 4 bases from V and 3 bases from J; bases unmatched to any gene: 5. This CDR3 has 14 amino acids. The CDR3 spells CASSWRGQDYGYTF. The CDR3 coding sequence is TGTGCCAGCAGCTGGAGGGGGCAGGACTATGGCTACACCTTC.

J is TRBJ2-1 and V is TRBV10-1, with 9 bases aligning to TRBD2. Germline CDR1 and CDR2: WNHNN and SYGVQD (reference sequence). The V gene end was trimmed by 10 bases and the J gene end by 6 bases; junction bases not matched to a gene: 10. CDR3 length: 14 amino acids. The CDR3 loop is CATAAGGSSNEQFF. Written as DNA, the CDR3 is TGCGCCACCGCGGCGGGGGGGTCATCCAATGAGCAGTTCTTC.

V and J are TRBV5-1 and TRBJ2-7; 9 nucleotides line up with TRBD1. Germline-derived CDR1 and CDR2 are SGHRS and YFSETQ. The CDR3 covers 14 residues. J lost 5 bases, V lost 3 bases, and 6 bases had no gene match. The CDR3 DNA reads as TGCGCCAGCAGCTCCGGGACAGGGTACCACGAGCAGTACTTC. Its translation: CASSSGTGYHEQYF. Using reference TRBV5-1 and TRBJ2-7 for the parts outside the CDR3, the full variable domain is KAGVTQTPRYLIKTRGQQVTLSCSPISGHRSVSWYQQTPGQGLQFLFEYFSETQRNKGNFPGRFSGRQFSNSRSEMNVSTLELGDSALYLCASSSGTGYHEQYFGPGTRLTVT.

This chain links TRBV10-1 with TRBJ2-3; D is perhaps TRBD1 (5 bases). The germline V and J ends were trimmed by 7 bases and 2 bases, with 10 bases remaining between them. The germline gives CDR1 WNHNN, CDR2 SYGVQD (reference sequence). CDR3 length: 13 amino acids. CDR3 residues: CASKDTSTDTQYF. The DNA of the CDR3 is TGCGCCAGCAAGGACACCTCCACAGATACGCAGTATTTT.

The chain links TRBV7-2 to TRBJ1-2; 8 bases fit TRBD1. The germline V gene has CDR1 SGHTA and CDR2 FQGNSA. This CDR3 contains 14 residues. Unmatched junction bases numbered 6, after V lost 5 bases and J lost 4 bases. CDR3 sequence reads: CASSLPGQAYGYTF. DNA of the CDR3: TGTGCCAGCAGCCTACCGGGACAGGCCTATGGCTACACCTTC. The full variable domain, its missing parts supplied by reference TRBV7-2 and TRBJ1-2, is GAGVSQSPSNKVTEKGKDVELRCDPISGHTALYWYRQSLGQGLEFLIYFQGNSAPDKSGLPSDRFSAERTGGSVSTLTIQRTQQEDSAVYLCASSLPGQAYGYTFGSGTRLTVV.

This chain connects TRBV6-5 to TRBJ2-7; possibly TRBD1 for D (6 bases). The V gene's germline CDR1 is MNHEY and CDR2 SVGAGI. V was trimmed by 6 bases and J by 0 bases, leaving 12 bases between them. The CDR3 is 14 amino acids. The CDR3 reads CASSATGSSYEQYF. CDR3 nucleotide sequence: TGTGCCAGCAGCGCGACAGGAAGCTCCTACGAGCAGTACTTC.

V and J are TRBV29-1 and TRBJ2-1, with no clear D. The length of the CDR3 is 12 residues. Deletions cut 6 bases from V and 2 bases from J, with 8 bases between. CDR1 and CDR2 from the germline V gene are SQVTM and ANQGSEA. The CDR3 spells CSVGRTYNEQFF. The CDR3 nucleotides are TGCAGCGTAGGCAGGACCTACAATGAGCAGTTCTTC.

This clone was detected only a few times. V is TRBV4-1 and J is TRBJ1-5; unclear D gene. The CDR3 runs 14 residues. Trimming stripped 0 bases from V and 7 bases from J, with 10 bases between. Germline V gene sequence: CDR1 MGHRA, CDR2 YSYEKL. The CDR3 sequence: CASSQERIQQPQHF. CDR3 in DNA: TGCGCCAGCAGCCAAGAACGCATACAGCAGCCCCAGCATTTT.

This clone was seen more than once but under ten times. V is TRBV28 and J is TRBJ2-7; a possible D gene is TRBD2 (5 bases). CDR3 length equals 16 residues. Germline V gene sequence: CDR1 MDHEN, CDR2 SYDVKM. The V end lost 4 bases, the J end lost 5 bases, and 21 bases lay between the germline ends. CDR3 sequence reads: CASSSSGSEGVHEQYF. As DNA, the CDR3 is TGTGCCAGCAGTTCCTCCGGGTCTGAGGGAGTCCACGAGCAGTACTTC.

This clone came up a few times. The chain uses TRBV5-1 and TRBJ1-1; TRBD1 aligns across 11 bases. The CDR3 contains 15 residues. J was trimmed by 4 bases and V by 4 bases; bases with no gene match: 6. Germline V gene sequence: CDR1 SGHRS, CDR2 YFSETQ. The CDR3 is CASSGRTGGGTEAFF. The DNA for the CDR3 is TGCGCCAGCAGCGGCCGGACAGGGGGCGGCACTGAAGCTTTCTTT. Complete variable domain (other parts from reference TRBV5-1 and TRBJ1-1): KAGVTQTPRYLIKTRGQQVTLSCSPISGHRSVSWYQQTPGQGLQFLFEYFSETQRNKGNFPGRFSGRQFSNSRSEMNVSTLELGDSALYLCASSGRTGGGTEAFFGQGTRLTVV.

The chain is built from TRBV25-1 and TRBJ1-5; D remains unclear. Trimming cost V 1 base and J 4 bases, with 11 bases left between them. The CDR3 sequence is 15 residues long. CDR1 is MGHDK, CDR2 SYGVNS, per germline. The CDR3, as DNA: TGTGCCAGCAGTGAATCCGGGTCGGGAAATCAGCCCCAGCATTTT. Translation gives CASSESGSGNQPQHF.

This chain uses TRBV5-6 with TRBJ2-5, with 10 bases aligning to TRBD1. The CDR3 covers 15 residues. The germline V gene encodes CDR1 SGHDT and CDR2 YYEEEE. V dropped 2 bases and J dropped 5; count of bases not matched to a gene: 6. The CDR3 here is CASSFDRGPQETQYF. The CDR3 DNA is TGTGCCAGCAGCTTCGACAGGGGGCCACAGGAGACCCAGTACTTC.

On this clone itself: The junction does not match germline at one end; this may be a read error. The chain carries TRBV5-1 and TRBJ2-5; 9 nucleotides agree with TRBD2. This CDR3 has 16 residues. Germline CDR1 and CDR2: SGHRS and YFSETQ. The CDR3 nucleotides are TGCGCCAGCAGCTTGGGTCTAGCGGGGATACAAGGGACCCAGTACTTC. This codes for CASSLGLAGIQGTQYF.

The chain has TRBV6-1 and TRBJ2-5, with 8 bases lining up with TRBD2. There are 14 residues in the CDR3. V dropped 6 bases and J dropped 4; count of bases not matched to a gene: 7. Germline-derived CDR1 and CDR2 are MNHNS and SASEGT. CDR3 region: CASRGSGVLETQYF. CDR3 nucleotides: TGTGCCAGCAGGGGTAGCGGGGTACTAGAGACCCAGTACTTC.

This clone was seen more than once but under ten times. The J gene is TRBJ2-7, the V gene TRBV29-1, with unresolved D. Per germline, CDR1 SQVTM and CDR2 ANQGSEA. This CDR3 has 12 residues. V was shortened by 2 bases and J by 3 bases, with 8 bases between the two germline ends. The CDR3, as DNA: TGCAGCGTTGAAACGAGGTTCTACGAGCAGTACTTC. This sequence encodes CSVETRFYEQYF.

CDR3 nucleotide sequence: TGTGCCAGCAGTTCCCTGGACAGGGTTTGGGGCTACACCTTC. Translation gives CASSSLDRVWGYTF. The rearrangement links TRBV6-5 to TRBJ1-2; 8 nucleotides align to TRBD1. J was trimmed by 8 bases and V by 4 bases; bases with no gene match: 9. The CDR3 runs 14 residues. Germline CDR1 MNHEY, CDR2 SVGAGI.

This clone was found a few times. The V gene is TRBV5-1, the J gene TRBJ2-3, with TRBD2 matching 8 bases. J gave up 2 bases and V 3 bases, and 5 bases lay outside the gene matches. Looked up from germline, CDR1 is SGHRS and CDR2 is YFSETQ. This CDR3 comprises 15 residues. The CDR3, as DNA: TGCGCCAGCAGCTCTCGGGGGGGAACCACAGATACGCAGTATTTT. Residues: CASSSRGGTTDTQYF.

The rearrangement joins TRBV19 to TRBJ1-1; weak D call: TRBD1 (6 bases). The CDR3 sequence is 15 residues long. Germline V gives CDR1 LNHDA, CDR2 SQIVND (reference sequence). Trimming pared 9 bases from V and 2 bases from J, leaving 19 bases between. The CDR3 coding sequence is TGTGCCAGCAAAACACAAACACAGGGAAACACTGAAGCTTTCTTT. Its translation: CASKTQTQGNTEAFF.

V usage is TRBV4-2 and J usage is TRBJ1-2, with a weak D call TRBD1 (6 bases). Trimming took off 4 bases at V and 5 bases at J, with 11 bases between the two ends. This CDR3 has 13 amino acids. The germline V gene has CDR1 LGHNA and CDR2 YNFKEQ. The CDR3 loop is CASSPDSGYGYTF. The CDR3, as DNA: TGTGCCAGCAGCCCGGACAGCGGTTATGGCTACACCTTC.

This CDR3 reads CASSFLAGSGTDTQYF. DNA of the CDR3: TGTGCCAGCAGTTTCCTAGCGGGATCGGGCACAGATACGCAGTATTTT. The rearrangement uses TRBV28 and TRBJ2-3; 9 bases map to TRBD2. Trimming took 3 bases from V and 1 from J; bases not matched to a gene: 5. The germline CDR1 and CDR2 sequences are MDHEN and SYDVKM. This CDR3 has 16 residues.

The chain links TRBV4-1 to TRBJ1-1; weak D call: TRBD1 (6 bases). Germline CDR1 is MGHRA and CDR2 is YSYEKL. The CDR3 runs 13 residues. Trimming removed 2 bases from V and 4 bases from J, with 8 bases in between. CDR3 DNA: TGCGCCAGCAGCCAATCCAGGGGCACTGAAGCTTTCTTT. As protein: CASSQSRGTEAFF.

This clone turned up a few times. The chain links TRBV19 to TRBJ2-7; 7 bases match TRBD2. This CDR3 has 12 amino acids. Trimming removed 4 bases from V and 6 bases from J; junction bases left unmatched: 3. Germline CDR1 reads LNHDA; CDR2 reads SQIVND (reference sequence). The CDR3 region is CASSTGLSEQYF. The CDR3 DNA sequence: TGTGCCAGTAGTACGGGACTATCCGAGCAGTACTTC.

The J gene is TRBJ1-4, the V gene TRBV6-1; D is possibly TRBD1 (6 bases). Trimming pared 6 bases from V and 7 bases from J, leaving 15 bases between. Looked up from germline, CDR1 is MNHNS and CDR2 is SASEGT. The CDR3 is 14 amino acids. The CDR3 DNA follows: TGTGCCAGCAGGGTTCAGGGGAACGTTGAAAAACTGTTTTTT. Translated, it gives CASRVQGNVEKLFF.